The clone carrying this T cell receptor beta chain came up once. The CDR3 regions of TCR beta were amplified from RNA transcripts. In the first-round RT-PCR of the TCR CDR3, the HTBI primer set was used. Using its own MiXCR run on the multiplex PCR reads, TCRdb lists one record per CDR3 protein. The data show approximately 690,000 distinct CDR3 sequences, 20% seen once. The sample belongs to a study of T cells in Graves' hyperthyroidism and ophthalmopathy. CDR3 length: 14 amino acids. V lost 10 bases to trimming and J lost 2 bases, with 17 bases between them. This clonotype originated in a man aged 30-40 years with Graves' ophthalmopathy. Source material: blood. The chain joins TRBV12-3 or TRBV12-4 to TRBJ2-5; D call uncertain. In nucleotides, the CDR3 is TGTGCCAACAGACTCGCTGGTGGGCAAGAGACCCAGTACTTC. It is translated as CANRLAGGQETQYF.